This T cell receptor (beta chain) appears in the sequencing data of a study of CD8+CD57+ T cells in acquired aplastic anemia. Study information: Sorted cells (CD4+ and CD8+) yielded DNA amounts that averaged approximately 3.2 ug.

Whoever was chosen for sequencing had shown CD8+CD57+ cell expansion by flow cytometry. For CDR3 and TCR beta VDJ profiling, genomic DNA was the template used. TCRdb ran MiXCR on the reads and lists one entry per CDR3 protein. Here the sample spans more than 70,000 distinct CDR3 sequences, roughly 70% being singletons. Germline lookup yields CDR1 LNHNV and CDR2 YYDKDF (reference sequence). The CDR3 is made up of 15 amino acids. Losses at the gene ends were 2 bases for V and 3 bases for J; bases not matched to a gene: 7. This sequence originates from a human donor with aplastic anemia. The chain combines TRBV15 with TRBJ2-7; 7 positions match TRBD1. Material for sequencing was sorted CD4+, CD8+, or CD8+CD57+ T cells (not recorded which) from PBMCs. CDR3 coding DNA: TGTGCCACCAGCAGAACAGGGGACCGCTACTACGAGCAGTACTTC. Amino acid sequence: CATSRTGDRYYEQYF.